This TCR beta chain was documented in a study of blood T cell repertoires in COVID-19. TCRdb keeps only in-frame clones here, not all; method: immunoSEQ multiplex PCR. Of fewer than 250,000 clones in the sample, about 85% were seen once. This CDR3 has 15 amino acids. Trimming shortened V by 2 bases and J by 8 bases, and 14 bases separated the two germline ends. Germline V gene data show CDR1 as SGHRS and CDR2 as YFSETQ. Specimen: peripheral blood. The sequence derives from an elderly woman with COVID-19, enrolled during active disease. V is TRBV5-1 and J is TRBJ1-6; D possibly corresponds to TRBD1 (6 bases). CDR3 nucleotide sequence: TGCGCCAGCAGCTTCTTACAGGGTACGGATTCACCCCTCCACTTT. This gives the protein CASSFLQGTDSPLHF.